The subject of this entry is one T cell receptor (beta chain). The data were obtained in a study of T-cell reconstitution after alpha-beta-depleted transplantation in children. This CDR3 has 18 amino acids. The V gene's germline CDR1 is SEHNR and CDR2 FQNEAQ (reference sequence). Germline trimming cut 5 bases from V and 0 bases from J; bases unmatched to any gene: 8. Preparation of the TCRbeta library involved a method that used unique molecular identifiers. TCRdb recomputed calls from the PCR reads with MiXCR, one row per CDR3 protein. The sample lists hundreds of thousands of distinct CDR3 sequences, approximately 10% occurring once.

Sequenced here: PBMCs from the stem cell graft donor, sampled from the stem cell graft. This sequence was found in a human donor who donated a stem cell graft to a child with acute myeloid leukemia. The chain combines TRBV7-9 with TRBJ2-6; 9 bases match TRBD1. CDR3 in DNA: TGTGCCAGCAGCCCCGGACAGGGGAGGACCTCTGGGGCCAACGTCCTGACTTTC. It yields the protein CASSPGQGRTSGANVLTF.